This T cell receptor beta chain derives from a study of blood T cell repertoires in COVID-19. Here immunoSEQ multiplex PCR was the method, and the copy in TCRdb shows in-frame clones only, minus some. Altogether about 280,000 clones are present, about 86% being singletons, with the ten largest covering about 2.2%. Note on this clone: Germline and junction disagree at one end, which may indicate a read error.

The germline V gene encodes CDR1 SSHAT and CDR2 FNYEAQ (reference sequence). The CDR3 totals 13 residues. V gene TRBV7-7 combines with J gene TRBJ1-3; D call uncertain. The sequenced sample was peripheral blood. This clonotype was obtained from a woman aged 25 to 39 who had recovered from COVID-19. CDR3 coding DNA: TGTGCTAGCAGCTCTTATACTGGAAACACCATATATTTT. It codes for CASSSYTGNTIYF.